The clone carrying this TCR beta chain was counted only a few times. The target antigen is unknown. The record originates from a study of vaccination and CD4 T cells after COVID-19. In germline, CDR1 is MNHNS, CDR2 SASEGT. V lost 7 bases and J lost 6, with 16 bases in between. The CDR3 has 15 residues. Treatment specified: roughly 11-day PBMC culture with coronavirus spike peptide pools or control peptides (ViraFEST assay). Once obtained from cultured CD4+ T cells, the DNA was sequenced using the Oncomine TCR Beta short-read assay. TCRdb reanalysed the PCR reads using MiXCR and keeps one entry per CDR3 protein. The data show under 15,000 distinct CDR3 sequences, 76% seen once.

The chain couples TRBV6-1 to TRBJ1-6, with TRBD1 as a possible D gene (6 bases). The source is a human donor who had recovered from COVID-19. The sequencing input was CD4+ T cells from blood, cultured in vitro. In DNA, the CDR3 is TGTGCCAGCACTAAGAAGGACAGACCTAATTCACCCCTCCACTTT. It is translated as CASTKKDRPNSPLHF.